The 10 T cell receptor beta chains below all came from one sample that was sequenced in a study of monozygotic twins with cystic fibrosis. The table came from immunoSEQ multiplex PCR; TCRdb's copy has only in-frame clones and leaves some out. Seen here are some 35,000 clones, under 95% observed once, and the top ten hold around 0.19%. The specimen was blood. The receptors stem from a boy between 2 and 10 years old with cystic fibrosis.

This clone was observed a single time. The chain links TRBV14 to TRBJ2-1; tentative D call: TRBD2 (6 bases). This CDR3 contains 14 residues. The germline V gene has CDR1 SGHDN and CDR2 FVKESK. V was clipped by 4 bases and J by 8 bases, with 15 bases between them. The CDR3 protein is CASSPRGSKDEQFF. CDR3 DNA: TGTGCCAGCAGCCCTCGGGGGAGTAAGGATGAGCAGTTCTTC.

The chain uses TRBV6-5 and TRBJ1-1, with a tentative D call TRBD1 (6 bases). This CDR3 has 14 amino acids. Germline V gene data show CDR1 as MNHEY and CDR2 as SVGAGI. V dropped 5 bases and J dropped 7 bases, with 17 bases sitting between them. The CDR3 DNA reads TGTGCCAGCAGTCGGACAGTCGTGGGGGTTGAAGCTTTCTTT. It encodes CASSRTVVGVEAFF.

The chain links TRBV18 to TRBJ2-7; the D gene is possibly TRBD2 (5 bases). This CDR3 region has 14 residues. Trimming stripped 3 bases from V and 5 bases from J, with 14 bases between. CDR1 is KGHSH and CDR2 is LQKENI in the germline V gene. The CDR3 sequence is CASSPVGGVDEQYF. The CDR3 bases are TGTGCCAGCTCACCCGTTGGAGGCGTCGACGAGCAGTACTTC.

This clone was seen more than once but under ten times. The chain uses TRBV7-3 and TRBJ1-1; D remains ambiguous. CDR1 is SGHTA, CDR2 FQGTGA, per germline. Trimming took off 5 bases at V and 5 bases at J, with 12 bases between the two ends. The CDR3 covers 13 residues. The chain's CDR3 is CASSRAQFTEAFF. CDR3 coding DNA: TGTGCCAGCAGCCGTGCCCAATTTACTGAAGCTTTCTTT. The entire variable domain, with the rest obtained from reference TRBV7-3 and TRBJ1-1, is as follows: GAGVSQTPSNKVTEKGKYVELRCDPISGHTALYWYRQSLGQGPEFLIYFQGTGAADDSGLPNDRFFAVRPEGSVSTLKIQRTERGDSAVYLCASSRAQFTEAFFGQGTRLTVV.

CDR3 residues: CASSSPSGATGTGELFF. CDR3 coding DNA: TGTGCCAGCAGCTCCCCATCGGGGGCCACGGGCACCGGGGAGCTGTTTTTT. The chain combines TRBV7-9 with TRBJ2-2; D may match TRBD1 or TRBD2 (6 bases each). The CDR3 consists of 17 residues. Germline CDR1 is SEHNR and CDR2 is FQNEAQ (reference sequence). Deletions cut 4 bases from V and 4 bases from J, with 19 bases between.

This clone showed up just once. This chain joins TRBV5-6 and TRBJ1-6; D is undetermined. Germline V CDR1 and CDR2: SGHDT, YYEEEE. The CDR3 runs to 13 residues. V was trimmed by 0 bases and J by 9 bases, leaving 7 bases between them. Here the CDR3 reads CASSLGTVSPLHF. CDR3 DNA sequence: TGTGCCAGCAGCTTGGGTACGGTTTCACCCCTCCACTTT.

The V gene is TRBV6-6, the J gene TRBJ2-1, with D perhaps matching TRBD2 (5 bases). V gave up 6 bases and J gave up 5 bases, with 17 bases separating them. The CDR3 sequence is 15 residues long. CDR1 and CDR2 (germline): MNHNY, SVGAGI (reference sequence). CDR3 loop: CASSPTGITNNEQFF. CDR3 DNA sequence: TGTGCCAGCAGCCCCACGGGAATTACTAACAATGAGCAGTTCTTC.

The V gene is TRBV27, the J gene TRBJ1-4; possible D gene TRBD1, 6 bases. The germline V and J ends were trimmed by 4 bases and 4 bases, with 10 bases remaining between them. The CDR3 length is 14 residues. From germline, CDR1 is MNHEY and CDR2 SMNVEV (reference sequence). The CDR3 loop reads CASSYGQFNEKLFF. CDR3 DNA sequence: TGTGCCAGCAGTTATGGACAGTTTAATGAAAAACTGTTTTTT.

CDR3 bases: TGCGCCAGCAGCCAGGGACAGTTCCCCCTCGGGGCCAACGTCCTGACTTTC. Translation gives CASSQGQFPLGANVLTF. The chain has TRBV5-1 and TRBJ2-6; 7 nucleotides align to TRBD1. CDR1 and CDR2 from the germline V gene are SGHRS and YFSETQ. Trimming removed 4 bases from V and 4 bases from J; junction bases left unmatched: 11. There are 17 residues in the CDR3.

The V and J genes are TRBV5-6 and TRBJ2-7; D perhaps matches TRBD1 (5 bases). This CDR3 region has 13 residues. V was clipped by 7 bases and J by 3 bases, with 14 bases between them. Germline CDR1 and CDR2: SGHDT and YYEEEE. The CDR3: CASSSTGHYEQYF. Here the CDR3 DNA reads TGTGCCAGCTCTTCCACTGGACACTACGAGCAGTACTTC.